A selection of T cell receptor beta chains follows, all from one sample in a study of OX40 agonist ivuxolimab in advanced cancers. Sequenced by immunoSEQ multiplex PCR; TCRdb stores in-frame clones only, minus some. Of tens of thousands of clones listed, approximately 84% are singletons. Sample: CD4+ or CD8+ T cells sorted from blood, taken in a trial of the OX40 agonist ivuxolimab. Receptor source: an adult with an advanced solid tumor such as melanoma, head and neck, liver or kidney cancer. Each CDR3 is given with its conserved first and last residue. D genes are given only for firm matches. Part of the rows lack a size; the others show once, few, many or a class for expanded clones.

clone size,V gene,D gene,J gene,CDR3 DNA,CDR3 protein
NA,TRBV19,TRBD1,TRBJ1-2,TGTGCCAGTACAGAGATCCAGGGGGCTGTTTCGGCTTCTGGCTACACCTTC,CASTEIQGAVSASGYTF
NA,TRBV11-2,NA,TRBJ1-2,TGTGCCAGCAGCTTAGGCTACGGGGGCAGCGCCTATGGCTACACCTTC,CASSLGYGGSAYGYTF
NA,TRBV29-1,TRBD1,TRBJ2-6,TGCAGCGTTGTCTCGGGGGACAGGGGGCCTGGGGCCAACGTCCTGACTTTC,CSVVSGDRGPGANVLTF
NA,TRBV19,NA,TRBJ1-6,TGTGCCAGTAGTAGTCAGGGTGGGAATAATTCACCCCTCCACTTT,CASSSQGGNNSPLHF
NA,TRBV6-6,NA,TRBJ1-5,TGTGCCAGCAGTTACTCTGGGCAGGATCAGCCCCAGCATTTT,CASSYSGQDQPQHF
NA,TRBV30,NA,TRBJ2-1,TGTGCCGGAAACCGGGACTCTACATACAATGAGCAGTTCTTC,CAGNRDSTYNEQFF
NA,TRBV7-3,NA,TRBJ2-2,TGTGCCAGCAGCTTCCTAGGGGGTGCCGGGGAGCTGTTTTTT,CASSFLGGAGELFF
NA,TRBV6-5,NA,TRBJ1-1,TGTGCCAGCAGTTACTCGGGGGCGGTTAACACTGAAGCTTTCTTT,CASSYSGAVNTEAFF
NA,TRBV7-2,NA,TRBJ1-1,TGTGCCAGCAGCCCCGGGACGGTGAACACTGAAGCTTTCTTT,CASSPGTVNTEAFF
NA,TRBV7-3,TRBD2,TRBJ2-7,TGTGCCAGCAGCTTTGCGGCGGGGGGCACCTACGAGCAGTACTTC,CASSFAAGGTYEQYF
few,TRBV5-1,NA,TRBJ1-5,TGCGCCAGCAGCTGGGGGGGGAACCAGCCCCAGCATTTT,CASSWGGNQPQHF
once,TRBV5-1,TRBD2,TRBJ2-5,TGCGCCAGCAGCTTGGGACTAGCGGGAGTAGGAGAGCAGTACTTC,CASSLGLAGVGEQYF
NA,TRBV5-6,TRBD1,TRBJ1-2,TGTGCCAGCAGCGCAGACAGGGGGCGATCCCATGGCTACACCTTC,CASSADRGRSHGYTF